Presented here are 23 T cell receptor beta chains from one specimen sequenced in a study of B cell selection in AIRE deficiency. Sequencing was performed with immunoSEQ multiplex PCR; in TCRdb, only in-frame clones are kept and a portion is missing. The sample has roughly 24,000 clones; about 96% are singletons. Conventional CD4 T cells were sorted as CD4+CD127+ cells. Sequenced material: CD4+CD127+ conventional T cells sorted from PBMCs. The receptors were sampled from a human donor in good health.

V gene TRBV18 combines with J gene TRBJ2-1; the D gene could be TRBD1 or TRBD2 (6 bases each). Germline CDR1 is KGHSH and CDR2 is LQKENI. The CDR3 sequence is 14 residues long. Trimming took 4 bases from V and 10 from J, leaving 17 bases between them. The CDR3 protein is CASSLTGTRGEQFF. CDR3 DNA sequence: TGTGCCAGCTCACTTACAGGGACTCGTGGCGAGCAGTTCTTC. Full variable domain (missing parts from reference TRBV18 and TRBJ2-1): NAGVMQNPRHLVRRRGQEARLRCSPMKGHSHVYWYRQLPEEGLKFMVYLQKENIIDESGMPKERFSAEFPKEGPSILRIQQVVRGDSAAYFCASSLTGTRGEQFFGPGTRLTVL.

The gene calls are TRBV2 and TRBJ1-4; D possibly corresponds to TRBD1 (5 bases). This CDR3 comprises 12 residues. V was pared by 7 bases and J by 14 bases, with 17 bases between. Germline loops: CDR1 SNHLY, CDR2 FYNNEI. The CDR3 reads CASIPWEGRLFF. In DNA, the CDR3 is TGTGCCAGCATCCCGTGGGAGGGACGGCTGTTTTTT.

The chain has TRBV25-1 and TRBJ1-1, with D possibly matching TRBD1 (5 bases). The germline V gene encodes CDR1 MGHDK and CDR2 SYGVNS. Trimming took off 2 bases at V and 8 bases at J, with 15 bases between the two ends. CDR3 size: 14 residues. The CDR3 nucleotides read TGTGCCAGCAGTGAAGGCAGGGAATTTGCGGAAGCTTTCTTT. It encodes CASSEGREFAEAFF. Together with reference TRBV25-1 and TRBJ1-1, the CDR3 gives the full variable domain: EADIYQTPRYLVIGTGKKITLECSQTMGHDKMYWYQQDPGMELHLIHYSYGVNSTEKGDLSSESTVSRIRTEHFPLTLESARPSHTSQYLCASSEGREFAEAFFGQGTRLTVV.

V usage is TRBV5-6 and J usage is TRBJ2-5; D remains ambiguous. Trimming stripped 5 bases from V and 3 bases from J, with 11 bases between. Looked up from germline, CDR1 is SGHDT and CDR2 is YYEEEE. The CDR3 totals 13 residues. The CDR3 here is CASRFDREETQYF. The CDR3 nucleotides are TGTGCCAGCAGATTCGACCGGGAAGAGACCCAGTACTTC.

This clone appeared a single time. The V call is TRBV11-3, the J call TRBJ2-3; 10 nucleotides agree with TRBD1. Per germline, CDR1 SGHNT and CDR2 YENEEA. This CDR3 spans 13 amino acids. V shed 9 bases, J shed 3 bases, and the junction held 3 bases outside the gene matches. The chain's CDR3 is CARPGQGTDTQYF. In DNA form, the CDR3 reads TGTGCCAGGCCGGGACAGGGGACAGATACGCAGTATTTT.

This sequence joins TRBV11-2 and TRBJ2-2; D unresolved. The CDR3 covers 11 residues. Germline V lookup: CDR1 SGHAT, CDR2 FQNNGV. The V end lost 8 bases, the J end lost 6 bases, and 7 bases lay between the germline ends. This chain's CDR3 is CASRKAGELFF. The CDR3, as DNA: TGTGCCAGCCGAAAGGCCGGGGAGCTGTTTTTT.

V gene TRBV21-1 combines with J gene TRBJ2-4; the table names TRBD2, a call not compared with the DNA. TRBV21-1 is termed a pseudogene. The CDR3 extends over 15 amino acids. Here the CDR3 DNA reads TGTGCCAGCAGCAAAGAGAGGGAGGCTGGGTCCATTCAGTACTTC. Its protein is CASSKEREAGSIQYF.

The chain links TRBV30 to TRBJ1-6; a possible D gene is TRBD1 (6 bases). Trimming took off 4 bases at V and 6 bases at J, with 19 bases between the two ends. Looked up from germline, CDR1 is GTSNPN and CDR2 is SVGIG (reference sequence). The CDR3 sequence is 16 residues long. CDR3 protein: CAWTQGRGLVNSPLHF. CDR3 coding DNA: TGTGCCTGGACTCAGGGGAGGGGGTTGGTTAATTCACCCCTCCACTTT.

The chain employs TRBV5-4 and TRBJ2-5; 13 bases align to TRBD2. Losses at the gene ends were 1 base for V and 5 bases for J; bases not matched to a gene: 11. This CDR3 has 18 amino acids. Germline lookup yields CDR1 SGHNT and CDR2 YYREEE (reference sequence). The CDR3 reads CASSLSALAGGRWETQYF. Here the CDR3 DNA reads TGTGCCAGCAGCTTGAGCGCACTAGCGGGGGGGCGATGGGAGACCCAGTACTTC.

This rearrangement joins TRBV19 to TRBJ1-1; D remains ambiguous. V gave up 7 bases and J gave up 7 bases, with 22 bases separating them. The V gene's germline CDR1 is LNHDA and CDR2 SQIVND (reference sequence). CDR3 size: 15 residues. The DNA for the CDR3 is TGTGCCAGTAACCCCGGTGGGGAACCGGCCTATGAAGCTTTCTTT. Its translation is CASNPGGEPAYEAFF.

The chain couples TRBV18 to TRBJ1-2, with 8 bases fitting TRBD1. The J segment lost 5 bases and the V segment lost 0 bases, leaving 5 bases of the junction unmatched. The CDR3 sequence is 15 residues long. Per germline, CDR1 KGHSH and CDR2 LQKENI. CDR3 DNA sequence: TGTGCCAGCTCACCACCTACGCAGGGGGCTTATGGCTACACCTTC. Amino acids: CASSPPTQGAYGYTF.

The V gene is TRBV10-3, the J gene TRBJ2-1, with 8 bases matching TRBD2. The V gene's germline CDR1 is ENHRY and CDR2 SYGVKD. V lost 1 base to trimming and J lost 7 bases; unmatched junction nucleotides: 3. This CDR3 is built from 14 residues. The CDR3 is CAISEFERGNEQFF. Here the CDR3 DNA reads TGTGCCATCAGTGAGTTCGAGCGGGGGAATGAGCAGTTCTTC.

The V gene is TRBV5-8, the J gene TRBJ2-1; a possible D gene is TRBD1 (6 bases). V lost 4 bases and J lost 6, with 8 bases in between. This CDR3 region has 12 residues. Looked up from germline, CDR1 is SGHTS and CDR2 is YDEGEE. The CDR3 bases are TGTGCCAGCAGCCCAGGGGTCAATGAGCAGTTCTTC. This encodes CASSPGVNEQFF.

The chain has TRBV5-1 and TRBJ2-3; 7 bases are shared with TRBD1. The J segment lost 1 base and the V segment lost 7 bases, leaving 3 bases of the junction unmatched. Germline CDR1 and CDR2: SGHRS and YFSETQ. The CDR3 sequence is 13 residues long. The chain's CDR3 is CASSGTGTDTQYF. DNA for the CDR3: TGCGCCAGCTCGGGGACAGGCACAGATACGCAGTATTTT. Full variable domain (outside the CDR3, taken from reference TRBV5-1 and TRBJ2-3): KAGVTQTPRYLIKTRGQQVTLSCSPISGHRSVSWYQQTPGQGLQFLFEYFSETQRNKGNFPGRFSGRQFSNSRSEMNVSTLELGDSALYLCASSGTGTDTQYFGPGTRLTVL.

The CDR3 here is CASSLLAGGRPTDTQYF. For the CDR3, the DNA is TGCGCCAGCAGCTTATTAGCGGGGGGACGCCCCACAGATACGCAGTATTTT. V is TRBV5-1 and J is TRBJ2-3, with 10 bases identical to TRBD2. CDR1 and CDR2 from the germline V gene are SGHRS and YFSETQ. With V trimmed by 2 bases and J by 2 bases, 8 bases remained unmatched. The CDR3 is 17 residues long.

The chain couples TRBV18 to TRBJ2-5; D is perhaps TRBD1 (5 bases). Deletions cut 3 bases from V and 1 base from J, with 9 bases between. This CDR3 is built from 14 residues. Germline lookup yields CDR1 KGHSH and CDR2 LQKENI. CDR3 nucleotide sequence: TGTGCCAGCTCACCTCTCAGGGTCCAAGAGACCCAGTACTTC. It yields the protein CASSPLRVQETQYF.

The CDR3 DNA sequence: TGCGCCAGCAGCTTAGAGGGGACCCAGTACTTC. This gives the protein CASSLEGTQYF. This sequence joins TRBV5-1 and TRBJ2-5; tentative D call: TRBD2 (5 bases). Germline lookup yields CDR1 SGHRS and CDR2 YFSETQ. The V gene lost 2 bases and the J gene lost 7 bases, with 6 bases spanning the gap. The CDR3 sequence is 11 residues long.

The chain carries TRBV9 and TRBJ1-4; D may be TRBD1 (5 bases). The V gene lost 0 bases and the J gene lost 4 bases, with 13 bases spanning the gap. The CDR3 has 16 residues. CDR1 is SGDLS, CDR2 YYNGEE, per germline. The CDR3 nucleotides are TGTGCCAGCAGCGTAGGTCAGCGGACAATTAATGAAAAACTGTTTTTT. Protein: CASSVGQRTINEKLFF.

The chain carries TRBV5-6 and TRBJ2-3; D not certain. The germline V and J ends were trimmed by 2 bases and 5 bases, with 21 bases remaining between them. Germline loops: CDR1 SGHDT, CDR2 YYEEEE. CDR3 length: 17 residues. CDR3 residues: CASSFRLISSGLDTQYF. DNA for the CDR3: TGTGCCAGCAGCTTCCGTTTGATTTCTTCCGGGTTAGATACGCAGTATTTT.

This chain links TRBV5-1 with TRBJ2-4; D unresolved. V lost 0 bases and J lost 1, with 11 bases in between. Germline CDR1 and CDR2: SGHRS and YFSETQ. The CDR3 totals 16 residues. The CDR3 DNA reads as TGCGCCAGCAGCTTGGTCCCAGGTGGGGCCAAAAACATTCAGTACTTC. Translation: CASSLVPGGAKNIQYF.

The DNA of the CDR3 is TGTGCCAGCAGCTTAATAGAGGGTAGTAAAAACATTCAGTACTTC. This sequence encodes CASSLIEGSKNIQYF. V gene TRBV11-2 combines with J gene TRBJ2-4, with a possible D match to TRBD2 (5 bases). Germline V gene lookup returns CDR1 SGHAT and CDR2 FQNNGV. Trimming removed 2 bases at V and 4 bases at J, with 12 bases between. The CDR3 is 15 residues long.

The rearrangement uses TRBV28 and TRBJ1-3; D unresolved. V lost 3 bases to trimming and J lost 2 bases, with 8 bases between them. This CDR3 is 14 amino acids long. Germline V gene sequence: CDR1 MDHEN, CDR2 SYDVKM. Here the CDR3 reads CASSFGETGNTIYF. The CDR3 nucleotides read TGTGCCAGCAGTTTCGGGGAAACTGGAAACACCATATATTTT.

This clone was seen a single time. The rearrangement uses TRBV11-2 and TRBJ2-1; D gene uncertain. This CDR3 region has 13 residues. The V end was cut by 2 bases, the J end by 4 bases, with 6 bases between. Germline V CDR1 and CDR2: SGHAT, FQNNGV. The CDR3 coding sequence is TGTGCCAGCAGCTTAATCGGGTACAATGAGCAGTTCTTC. The encoded protein is CASSLIGYNEQFF.